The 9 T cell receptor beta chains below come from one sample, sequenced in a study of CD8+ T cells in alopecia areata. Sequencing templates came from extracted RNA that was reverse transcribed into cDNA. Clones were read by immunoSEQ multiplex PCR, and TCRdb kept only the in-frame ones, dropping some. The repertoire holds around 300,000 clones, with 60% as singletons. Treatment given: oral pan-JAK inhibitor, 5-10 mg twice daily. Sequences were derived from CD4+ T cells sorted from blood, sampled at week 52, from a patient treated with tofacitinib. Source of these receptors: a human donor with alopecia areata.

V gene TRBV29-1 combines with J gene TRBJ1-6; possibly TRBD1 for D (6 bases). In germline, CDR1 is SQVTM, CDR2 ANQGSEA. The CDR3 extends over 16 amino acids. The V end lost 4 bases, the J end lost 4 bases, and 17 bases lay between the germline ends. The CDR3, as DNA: TGCAGCGTTGCGGACTCCCAAGGGGGTTATAATTCACCCCTCCACTTT. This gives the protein CSVADSQGGYNSPLHF.

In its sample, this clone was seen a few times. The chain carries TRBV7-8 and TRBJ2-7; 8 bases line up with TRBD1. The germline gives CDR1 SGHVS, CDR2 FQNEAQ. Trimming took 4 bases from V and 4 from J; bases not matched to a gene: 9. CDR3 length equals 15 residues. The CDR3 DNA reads TGTGCCAGCAGCTATGGGGCCAACAGGGGGTACGAGCAGTACTTC. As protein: CASSYGANRGYEQYF.

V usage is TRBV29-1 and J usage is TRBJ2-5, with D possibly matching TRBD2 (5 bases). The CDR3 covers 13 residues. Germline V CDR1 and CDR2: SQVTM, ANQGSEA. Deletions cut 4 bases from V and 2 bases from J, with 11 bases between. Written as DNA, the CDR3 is TGCAGCGTTGGGAGGAGCTGGCAAGAGACCCAGTACTTC. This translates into CSVGRSWQETQYF.

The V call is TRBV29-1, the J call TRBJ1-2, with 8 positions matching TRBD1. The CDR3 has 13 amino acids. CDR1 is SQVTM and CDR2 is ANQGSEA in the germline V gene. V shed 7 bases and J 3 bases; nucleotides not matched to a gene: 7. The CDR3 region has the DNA TGCAGCGCAAGCCGGGGACAGGACTATGGCTACACCTTC. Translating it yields CSASRGQDYGYTF.

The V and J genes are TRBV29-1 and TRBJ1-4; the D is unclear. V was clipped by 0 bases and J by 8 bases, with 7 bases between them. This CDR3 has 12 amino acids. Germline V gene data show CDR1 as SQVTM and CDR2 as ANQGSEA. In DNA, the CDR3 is TGCAGCGTTGAAGATATTGGGGAAAAACTGTTTTTT. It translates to CSVEDIGEKLFF. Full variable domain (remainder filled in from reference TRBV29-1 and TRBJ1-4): SAVISQKPSRDICQRGTSLTIQCQVDSQVTMMFWYRQQPGQSLTLIATANQGSEATYESGFVIDKFPISRPNLTFSTLTVSNMSPEDSSIYLCSVEDIGEKLFFGSGTQLSVL.

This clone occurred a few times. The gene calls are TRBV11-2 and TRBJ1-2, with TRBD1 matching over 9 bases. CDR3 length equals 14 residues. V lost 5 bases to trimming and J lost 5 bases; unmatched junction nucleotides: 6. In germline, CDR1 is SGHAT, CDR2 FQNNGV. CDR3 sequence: CASSLGQGTYGYTF. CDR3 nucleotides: TGTGCCAGCAGCCTCGGACAGGGGACGTATGGCTACACCTTC.

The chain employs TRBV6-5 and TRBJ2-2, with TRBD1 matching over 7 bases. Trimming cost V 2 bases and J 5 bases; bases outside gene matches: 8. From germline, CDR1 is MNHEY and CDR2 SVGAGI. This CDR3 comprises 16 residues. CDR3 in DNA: TGTGCCAGCAGTTACCTGCCAGGGGGATGGACCGGGGAGCTGTTTTTT. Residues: CASSYLPGGWTGELFF.

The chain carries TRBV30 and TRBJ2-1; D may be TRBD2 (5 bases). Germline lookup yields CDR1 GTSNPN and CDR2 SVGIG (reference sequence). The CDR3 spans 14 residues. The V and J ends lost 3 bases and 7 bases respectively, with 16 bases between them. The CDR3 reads CAWRPEGRYNEQFF. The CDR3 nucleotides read TGTGCCTGGAGACCCGAGGGCAGGTATAATGAGCAGTTCTTC.

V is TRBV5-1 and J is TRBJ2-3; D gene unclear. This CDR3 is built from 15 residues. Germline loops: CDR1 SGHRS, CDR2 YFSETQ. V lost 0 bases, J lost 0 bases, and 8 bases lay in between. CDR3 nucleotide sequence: TGCGCCAGCAGCTTGGGCGTTATTAGCACAGATACGCAGTATTTT. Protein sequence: CASSLGVISTDTQYF.